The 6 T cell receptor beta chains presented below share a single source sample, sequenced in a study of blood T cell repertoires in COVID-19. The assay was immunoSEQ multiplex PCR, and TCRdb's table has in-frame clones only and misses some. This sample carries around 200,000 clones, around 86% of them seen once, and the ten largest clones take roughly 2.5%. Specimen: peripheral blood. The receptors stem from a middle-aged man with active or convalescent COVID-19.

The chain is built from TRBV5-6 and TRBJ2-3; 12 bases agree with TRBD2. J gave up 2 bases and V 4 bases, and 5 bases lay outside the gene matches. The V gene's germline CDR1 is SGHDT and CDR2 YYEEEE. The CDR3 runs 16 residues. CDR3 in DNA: TGTGCCAGCAGCCCTGGACTAGCGGGGACCACAGATACGCAGTATTTT. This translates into CASSPGLAGTTDTQYF.

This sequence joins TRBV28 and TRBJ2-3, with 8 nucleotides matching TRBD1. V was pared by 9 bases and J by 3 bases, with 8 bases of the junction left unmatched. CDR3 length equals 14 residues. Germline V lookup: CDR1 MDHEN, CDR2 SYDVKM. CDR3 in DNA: TGTGCCAGTAACAGACAGGGGAATACAGATACGCAGTATTTT. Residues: CASNRQGNTDTQYF.

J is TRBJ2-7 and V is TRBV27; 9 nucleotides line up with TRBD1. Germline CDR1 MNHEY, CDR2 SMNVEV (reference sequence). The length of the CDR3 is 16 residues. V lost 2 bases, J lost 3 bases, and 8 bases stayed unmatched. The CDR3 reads CASSLTPGTGHYEQYF. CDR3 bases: TGTGCCAGCAGTTTAACACCCGGGACAGGGCACTACGAGCAGTACTTC.

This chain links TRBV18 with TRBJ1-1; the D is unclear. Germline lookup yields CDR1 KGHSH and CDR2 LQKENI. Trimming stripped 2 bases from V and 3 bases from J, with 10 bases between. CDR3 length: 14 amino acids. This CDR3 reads CASSPYYGDTEAFF. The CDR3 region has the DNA TGTGCCAGCTCACCATACTATGGTGACACTGAAGCTTTCTTT.

The CDR3 DNA is TGTGCCTGGAGTGCTGGCACCGTGAACACTGAAGCTTTCTTT. It is translated as CAWSAGTVNTEAFF. The V and J genes are TRBV30 and TRBJ1-1; no clear D. Germline CDR1 is GTSNPN and CDR2 is SVGIG (reference sequence). Trimming took off 1 base at V and 0 bases at J, with 9 bases between the two ends. This CDR3 has 14 amino acids.

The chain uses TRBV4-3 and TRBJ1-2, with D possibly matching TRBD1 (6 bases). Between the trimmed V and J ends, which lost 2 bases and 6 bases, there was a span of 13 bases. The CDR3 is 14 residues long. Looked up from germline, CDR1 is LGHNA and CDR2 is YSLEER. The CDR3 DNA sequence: TGCGCCAGCAGCCAACAGGGGCGGTTTGATGGCTACACCTTC. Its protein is CASSQQGRFDGYTF.